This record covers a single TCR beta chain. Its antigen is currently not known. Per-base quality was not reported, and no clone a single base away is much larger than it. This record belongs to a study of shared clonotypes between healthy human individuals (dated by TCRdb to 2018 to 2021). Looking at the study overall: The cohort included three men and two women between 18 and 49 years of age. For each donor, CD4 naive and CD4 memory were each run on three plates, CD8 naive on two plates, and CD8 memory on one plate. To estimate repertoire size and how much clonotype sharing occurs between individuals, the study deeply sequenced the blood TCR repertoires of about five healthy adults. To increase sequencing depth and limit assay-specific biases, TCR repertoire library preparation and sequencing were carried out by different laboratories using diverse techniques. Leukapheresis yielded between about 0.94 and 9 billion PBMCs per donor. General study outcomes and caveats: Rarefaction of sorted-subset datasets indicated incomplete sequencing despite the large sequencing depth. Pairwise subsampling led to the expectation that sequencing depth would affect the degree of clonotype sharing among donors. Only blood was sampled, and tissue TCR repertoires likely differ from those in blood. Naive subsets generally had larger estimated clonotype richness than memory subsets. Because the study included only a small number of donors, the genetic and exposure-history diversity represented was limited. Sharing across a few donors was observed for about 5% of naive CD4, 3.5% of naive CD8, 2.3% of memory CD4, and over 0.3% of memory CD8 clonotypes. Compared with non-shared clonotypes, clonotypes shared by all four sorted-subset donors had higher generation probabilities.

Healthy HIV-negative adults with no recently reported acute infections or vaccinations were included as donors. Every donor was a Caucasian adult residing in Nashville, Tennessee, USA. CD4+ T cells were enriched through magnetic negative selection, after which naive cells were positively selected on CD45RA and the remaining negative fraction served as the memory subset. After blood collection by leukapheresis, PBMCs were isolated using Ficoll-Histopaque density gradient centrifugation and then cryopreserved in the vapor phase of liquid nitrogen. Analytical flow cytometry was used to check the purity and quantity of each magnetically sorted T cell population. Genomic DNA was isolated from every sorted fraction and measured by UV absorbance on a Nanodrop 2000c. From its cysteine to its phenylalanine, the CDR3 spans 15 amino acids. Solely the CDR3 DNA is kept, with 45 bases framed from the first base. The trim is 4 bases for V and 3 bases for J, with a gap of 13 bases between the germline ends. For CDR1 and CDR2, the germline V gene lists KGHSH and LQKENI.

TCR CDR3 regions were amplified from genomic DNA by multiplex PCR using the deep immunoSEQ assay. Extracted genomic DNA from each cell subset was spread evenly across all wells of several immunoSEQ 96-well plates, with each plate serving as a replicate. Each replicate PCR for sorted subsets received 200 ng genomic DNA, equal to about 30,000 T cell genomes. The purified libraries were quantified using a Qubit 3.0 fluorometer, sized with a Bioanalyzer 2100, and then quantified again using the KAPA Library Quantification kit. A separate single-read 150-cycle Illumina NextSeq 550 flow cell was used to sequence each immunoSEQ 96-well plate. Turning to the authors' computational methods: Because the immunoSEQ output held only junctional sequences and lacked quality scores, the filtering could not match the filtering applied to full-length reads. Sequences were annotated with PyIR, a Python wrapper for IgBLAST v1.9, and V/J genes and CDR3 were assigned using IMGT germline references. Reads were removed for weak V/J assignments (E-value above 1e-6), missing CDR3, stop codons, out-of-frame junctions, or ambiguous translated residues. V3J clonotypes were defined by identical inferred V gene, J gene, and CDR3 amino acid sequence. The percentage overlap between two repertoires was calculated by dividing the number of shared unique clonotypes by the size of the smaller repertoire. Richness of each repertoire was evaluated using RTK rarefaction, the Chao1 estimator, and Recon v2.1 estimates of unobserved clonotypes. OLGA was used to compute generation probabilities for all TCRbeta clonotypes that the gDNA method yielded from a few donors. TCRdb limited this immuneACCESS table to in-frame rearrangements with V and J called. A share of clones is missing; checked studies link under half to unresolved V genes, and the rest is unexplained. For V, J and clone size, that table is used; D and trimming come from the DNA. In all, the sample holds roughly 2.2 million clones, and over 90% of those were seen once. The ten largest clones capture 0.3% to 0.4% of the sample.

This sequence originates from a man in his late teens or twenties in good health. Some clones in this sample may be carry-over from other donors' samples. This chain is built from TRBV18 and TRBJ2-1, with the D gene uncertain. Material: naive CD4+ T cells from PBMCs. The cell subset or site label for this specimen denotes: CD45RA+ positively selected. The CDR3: CASSQFGWGYNEQFF. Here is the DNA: TGTGCCAGCTCACAGTTCGGGTGGGGCTACAATGAGCAGTTCTTC.